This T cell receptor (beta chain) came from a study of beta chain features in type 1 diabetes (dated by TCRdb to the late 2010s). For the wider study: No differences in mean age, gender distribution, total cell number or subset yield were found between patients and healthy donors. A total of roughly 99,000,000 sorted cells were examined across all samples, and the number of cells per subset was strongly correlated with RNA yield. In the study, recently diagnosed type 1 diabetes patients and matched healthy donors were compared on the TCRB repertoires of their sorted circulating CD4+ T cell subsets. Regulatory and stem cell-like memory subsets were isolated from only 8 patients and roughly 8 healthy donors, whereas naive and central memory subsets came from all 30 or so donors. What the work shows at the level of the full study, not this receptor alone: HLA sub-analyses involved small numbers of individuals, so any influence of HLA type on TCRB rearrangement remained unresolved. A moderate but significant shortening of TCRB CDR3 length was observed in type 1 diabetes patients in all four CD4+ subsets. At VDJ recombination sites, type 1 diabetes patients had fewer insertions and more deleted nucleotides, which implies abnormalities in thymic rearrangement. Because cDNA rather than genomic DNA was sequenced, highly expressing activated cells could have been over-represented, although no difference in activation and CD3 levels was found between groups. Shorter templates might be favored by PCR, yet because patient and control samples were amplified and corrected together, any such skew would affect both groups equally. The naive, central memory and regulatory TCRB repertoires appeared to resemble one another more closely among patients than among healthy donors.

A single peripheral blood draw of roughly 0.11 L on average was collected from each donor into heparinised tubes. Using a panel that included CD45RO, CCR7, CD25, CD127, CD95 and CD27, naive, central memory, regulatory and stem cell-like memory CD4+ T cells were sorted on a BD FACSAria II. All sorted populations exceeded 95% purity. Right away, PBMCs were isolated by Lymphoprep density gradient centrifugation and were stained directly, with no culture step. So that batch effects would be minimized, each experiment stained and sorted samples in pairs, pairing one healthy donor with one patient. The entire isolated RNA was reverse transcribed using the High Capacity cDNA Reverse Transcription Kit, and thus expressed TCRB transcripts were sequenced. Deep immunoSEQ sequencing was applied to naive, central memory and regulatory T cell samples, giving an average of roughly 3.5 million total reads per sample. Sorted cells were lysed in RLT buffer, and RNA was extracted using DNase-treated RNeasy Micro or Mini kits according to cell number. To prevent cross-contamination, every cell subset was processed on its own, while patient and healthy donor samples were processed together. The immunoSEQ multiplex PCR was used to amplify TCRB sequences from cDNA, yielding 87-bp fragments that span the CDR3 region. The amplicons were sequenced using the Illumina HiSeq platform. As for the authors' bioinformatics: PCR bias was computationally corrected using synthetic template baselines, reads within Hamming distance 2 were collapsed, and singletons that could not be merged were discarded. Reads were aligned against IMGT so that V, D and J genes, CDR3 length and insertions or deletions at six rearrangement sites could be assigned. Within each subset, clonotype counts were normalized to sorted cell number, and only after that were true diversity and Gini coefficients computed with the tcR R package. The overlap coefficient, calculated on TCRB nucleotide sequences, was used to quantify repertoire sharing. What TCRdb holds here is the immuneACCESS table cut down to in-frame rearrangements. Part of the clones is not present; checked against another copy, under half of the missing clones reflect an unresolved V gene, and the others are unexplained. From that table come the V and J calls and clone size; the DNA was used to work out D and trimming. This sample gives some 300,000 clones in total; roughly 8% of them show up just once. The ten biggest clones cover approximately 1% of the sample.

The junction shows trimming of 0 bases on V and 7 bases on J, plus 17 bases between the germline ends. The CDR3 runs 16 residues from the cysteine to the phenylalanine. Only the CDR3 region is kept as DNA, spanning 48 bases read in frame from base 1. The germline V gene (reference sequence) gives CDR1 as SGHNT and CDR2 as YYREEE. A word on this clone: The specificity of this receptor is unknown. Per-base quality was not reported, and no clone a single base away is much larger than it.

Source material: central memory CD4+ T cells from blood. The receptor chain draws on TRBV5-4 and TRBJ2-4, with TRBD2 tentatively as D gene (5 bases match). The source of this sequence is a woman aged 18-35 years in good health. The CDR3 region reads CASSLGGGLRGNIQYF. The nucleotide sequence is TGTGCCAGCAGCTTGGGAGGCGGTCTCCGAGGGAACATTCAGTACTTC.